This T cell receptor beta chain was observed in a study of shared clonotypes between healthy human individuals. Method: immunoSEQ multiplex PCR; TCRdb's copy keeps in-frame clones and lacks some. The sample shows 1,100,000 or so clones, about four fifths of them seen only once. The receptor was derived from a man younger than 35 in good health. Some clones in this sample may be carry-over from other donors' samples. The source material was memory CD4+ T cells from PBMCs. Noted subset: CD45RA-negative fraction.

The CDR3 sequence is CASSSLKHGTSHEKLFF. In DNA, the CDR3 is TGCGCCAGCAGCTCCCTAAAACACGGTACCTCCCATGAAAAACTGTTTTTT. This rearrangement joins TRBV5-1 to TRBJ1-4; D is unclear. Germline V lookup: CDR1 SGHRS, CDR2 YFSETQ. The CDR3 has 17 residues. V was shortened by 3 bases and J by 6 bases, with 21 bases between the two germline ends.